Each of the 9 T cell receptor beta chains below was sequenced from the same sample in a study of cytomegalovirus exposure and HLA in healthy donors (dated by TCRdb to about 2017). Libraries were prepared through the immunoSEQ multiplex PCR assay. A mixture of 60 forward primers for TCR Vbeta segments and 13 reverse primers for TCR Jbeta segments was used in the multiplex PCR. This immuneACCESS table, as held by TCRdb, lists in-frame sequences with V and J called but not all clones. Of the missing ones, under half trace to an unresolved V gene in checked studies; the others have no known cause. The sample records 100,000 or so clones, under 70% of which are singletons. The top ten clonotypes cover 2% to 2.5% of the sample. Sequenced input: PBMCs. Receptors originate from a man in his forties or fifties in good health and CMV-seronegative.

V is TRBV28 and J is TRBJ2-7; 7 bases align to TRBD1. J lost 3 bases, V lost 8 bases, and 16 bases had no gene match. Germline V CDR1 and CDR2: MDHEN, SYDVKM. This CDR3 has 16 amino acids. The CDR3 spells CASEGRGYRGSYEQYF. The CDR3 nucleotides read TGTGCCAGCGAAGGTCGGGGTTACAGGGGAAGCTACGAGCAGTACTTC.

The chain uses TRBV11-3 and TRBJ2-7, with D possibly being TRBD2 (5 bases). The V gene lost 3 bases and the J gene lost 2 bases, with 8 bases spanning the gap. The CDR3 extends over 13 amino acids. Germline CDR1 reads SGHNT; CDR2 reads YENEEA. The chain's CDR3 is CASSLDSTYEQYF. Written as DNA, the CDR3 is TGTGCCAGCAGCTTGGACTCTACCTACGAGCAGTACTTC.

CDR3 protein: CASSPLGGLAGDEQYF. The DNA for the CDR3 is TGTGCCAGCAGTCCCCTAGGGGGACTAGCGGGGGACGAGCAGTACTTC. The chain joins TRBV25-1 to TRBJ2-7, with 14 bases that match TRBD2. The V gene end was trimmed by 5 bases and the J gene end by 5 bases; junction bases not matched to a gene: 8. Looked up from germline, CDR1 is MGHDK and CDR2 is SYGVNS. CDR3 length: 16 amino acids.

A word on this clone: This sample includes further DNA sequences coding for the same CDR3. This chain joins TRBV4-2 and TRBJ1-2, with 8 positions matching TRBD1. The CDR3 has 17 amino acids. Germline lookup yields CDR1 LGHNA and CDR2 YNFKEQ. With V trimmed by 3 bases and J by 2 bases, 11 bases remained unmatched. The CDR3 coding sequence is TGTGCCAGCAGCCAGACAGCCGGACAGGGCGGGAACTATGGCTACACCTTC. Translation gives CASSQTAGQGGNYGYTF.

The chain combines TRBV27 with TRBJ2-7, with D possibly being TRBD1 (5 bases). This CDR3 is built from 14 residues. Germline assignment: CDR1 MNHEY and CDR2 SMNVEV (reference sequence). V lost 5 bases, J lost 5 bases, and 16 bases lay in between. CDR3 protein: CASSLKTAFHEQYF. The CDR3 nucleotides are TGTGCCAGCAGTCTCAAGACAGCTTTTCACGAGCAGTACTTC.

The chain couples TRBV19 to TRBJ2-3; tentatively, D is TRBD1 (5 bases). V was pared by 5 bases and J by 2 bases, with 11 bases between. Germline V gives CDR1 LNHDA, CDR2 SQIVND (reference sequence). The CDR3 totals 14 residues. CDR3 in amino acids: CASSDRQFTDTQYF. The CDR3 DNA reads as TGTGCCAGTAGTGACAGACAATTCACAGATACGCAGTATTTT.

This rearrangement joins TRBV28 to TRBJ1-2; D may be TRBD1 (6 bases). This CDR3 region has 14 residues. Germline V gene sequence: CDR1 MDHEN, CDR2 SYDVKM. V lost 4 bases and J lost 0, with 9 bases in between. CDR3: CASSYRATNYGYTF. CDR3 DNA: TGTGCCAGCAGTTACAGGGCAACTAACTATGGCTACACCTTC.

The rearrangement links TRBV2 to TRBJ1-1; the D gene is possibly TRBD1 (5 bases). Between the trimmed V and J ends, which lost 2 bases and 1 base, there was a span of 11 bases. The CDR3 loop spans 15 amino acids. Germline loops: CDR1 SNHLY, CDR2 FYNNEI. The CDR3 loop is CASSEFRQTNTEAFF. The CDR3 DNA follows: TGTGCCAGCAGTGAATTTAGACAGACGAACACTGAAGCTTTCTTT.

The chain joins TRBV6-1 to TRBJ2-7, with 7 bases matching TRBD2. This CDR3 is built from 14 residues. Germline V gives CDR1 MNHNS, CDR2 SASEGT. Trimming cost V 8 bases and J 4 bases; bases outside gene matches: 11. The CDR3 protein is CASRLGGRRYEQYF. DNA of the CDR3: TGTGCCAGCCGCCTGGGCGGGAGAAGGTACGAGCAGTACTTC.